This T cell receptor (beta chain) was observed in a study of early T cells in non-severe SARS-CoV-2 infection. Individual cDNA molecules received unique molecular identifiers. Each CDR3 protein gets one entry after TCRdb re-called the 5' RACE reads with MiXCR. The sample carries approximately 30,000 distinct CDR3 sequences, approximately 5% recorded once. This clonotype has ten or more counts. No antigen is known for it. Germline values: CDR1 SEHNR, CDR2 FQNEAQ (reference sequence). With V trimmed by 5 bases and J by 0 bases, 15 bases remained unmatched. The CDR3 sequence is 21 residues long. Overall study results and limits: The study's VDJdb matching favored anti-spike CD8 responses and missed private and CD4 specificities.

The sequence was obtained from an adult who was a healthcare worker with PCR-confirmed SARS-CoV-2 infection or an uninfected control (not recorded which). Input material: whole blood. V is TRBV7-9 and J is TRBJ2-1, with 14 bases fitting TRBD2. The CDR3 DNA follows: TGTGCCAGCAGCCCCCTCCGAGGACTAGCGGGAGGTATTAGCTCCTACAATGAGCAGTTCTTC. This sequence encodes CASSPLRGLAGGISSYNEQFF.